This T cell receptor beta chain was obtained from a study of shared clonotypes between healthy human individuals. Study summary: A donor's plate count was three for CD4 naive and three for CD4 memory; CD8 naive had two and CD8 memory one.

The test was conducted at deep level. The table came from immunoSEQ multiplex PCR; TCRdb's copy has only in-frame clones and leaves some out. The sample consists of some 2,500,000 clones, more than 85% of them appearing once. V shed 1 base and J shed 2 bases, with 14 bases lying between them. The CDR3 covers 16 residues. Germline V gene data show CDR1 as SGHAT and CDR2 as FQNNGV. Study-wide findings and caveats: Generation probability values for non-shared clonotypes were lower than those for clonotypes shared by all four donors.

Concerning this clone: As yet, its antigen is unknown.

The V and J genes are TRBV11-2 and TRBJ1-2; D may be TRBD1 (6 bases). Specimen: naive CD4+ T cells from PBMCs. Indicated subset: CD45RA+ positively selected. The source is a man between 18 and 35 years old in good health. Some clones in this sample may be carry-over from other donors' samples. CDR3 protein: CASSLVRGQGNYGYTF. The CDR3 bases are TGTGCCAGCAGCTTAGTACGGGGTCAGGGGAACTATGGCTACACCTTC.